One and the same sample provided the 5 T cell receptor beta chains below, sequenced in a study of T cell repertoires in cytomegalovirus infection. TCRdb re-analysed the reads in MiXCR, keeping a single row per CDR3 protein. The profile shows some 900,000 distinct CDR3 sequences, less than 35% of them singletons. Antigen specificity for these receptors is unknown. The sample was cultured CD8+ T cells from PBMCs, taken from culture after CMV antigen stimulation. These receptors all stem from a human donor in good health (CMV status not recorded). Some clones in this sample may be carry-over from other donors' samples.

This clonotype was seen more than once but under ten times. The chain couples TRBV4-1 to TRBJ1-5; no reliable D call. Per the germline V gene, CDR1 is MGHRA and CDR2 is YSYEKL. V gave up 2 bases and J gave up 0 bases, with 14 bases separating them. The CDR3 extends over 17 amino acids. CDR3 in amino acids: CASSQTVTPYSNQPQHF. The CDR3 DNA follows: TGCGCCAGCAGCCAAACTGTGACTCCTTATAGCAATCAGCCCCAGCATTTT.

J is TRBJ2-1 and V is TRBV29-1, with 8 bases that match TRBD2. Germline loops: CDR1 SQVTM, CDR2 ANQGSEA. Trimming at V came to 3 bases and at J to 14 bases, leaving 0 bases not matched to a gene. The CDR3 has 9 residues. CDR3 sequence: CSVERGEFF. The CDR3 coding sequence is TGCAGCGTTGAGCGGGGGGAGTTCTTC.

This chain uses TRBV29-1 with TRBJ1-2, with 7 bases fitting TRBD1. The CDR3 is 14 amino acids. Germline V gene sequence: CDR1 SQVTM, CDR2 ANQGSEA. V lost 4 bases, J lost 4 bases, and 9 bases stayed unmatched. CDR3 in amino acids: CSVVGTAVSYGYTF. DNA of the CDR3: TGCAGCGTTGTAGGGACAGCGGTTTCCTATGGCTACACCTTC.

This clonotype has at least ten counts. CDR3 DNA sequence: TGTGCCAGCAGTGGCCGGGGTCACGGGGATGAGCAGTTCTTC. This codes for CASSGRGHGDEQFF. This chain joins TRBV7-6 and TRBJ2-1; a possible D gene is TRBD2 (5 bases). Between the trimmed V and J ends, which lost 6 bases and 8 bases, there was a span of 17 bases. This CDR3 spans 14 amino acids. Per the germline V gene, CDR1 is SGHVS and CDR2 is FNYEAQ.

The V gene is TRBV5-1, the J gene TRBJ2-7, with a tentative D call TRBD2 (5 bases). The V gene lost 1 base and the J gene lost 6 bases, with 11 bases spanning the gap. Germline CDR1 SGHRS, CDR2 YFSETQ. The CDR3 length is 13 residues. CDR3 region: CASSLRGPGEQYF. Written as DNA, the CDR3 is TGCGCCAGCAGCTTGCGAGGGCCTGGCGAGCAGTACTTC. Full variable domain (remainder filled in from reference TRBV5-1 and TRBJ2-7): KAGVTQTPRYLIKTRGQQVTLSCSPISGHRSVSWYQQTPGQGLQFLFEYFSETQRNKGNFPGRFSGRQFSNSRSEMNVSTLELGDSALYLCASSLRGPGEQYFGPGTRLTVT.